Listed below are T cell receptor beta chains from one sample, sequenced in a study of T cell responses to AZD1222 COVID-19 vaccine. Here immunoSEQ multiplex PCR was the method, and the copy in TCRdb shows in-frame clones only, minus some. Of approximately 93,000 clones in the sample, over 85% were seen once. The sample was peripheral blood, taken 28 days after the second AZD1222 dose. These TCRs come from an adult who received the AZD1222 COVID-19 vaccine. CDR3s include the opening cysteine and the closing phenylalanine or tryptophan. Each record gives: J gene, V gene, D gene, CDR3 DNA, CDR3 protein. D genes are given only for firm matches.

>TRBJ1-6|TRBV6-5|-
TGTGCCAGCAGTTACTCGAGGGCGGCATATTCACCCCTCCACTTT
CASSYSRAAYSPLHF
>TRBJ2-2|TRBV9|-
TGTGCCAGCAGCGTAGCAGTCGGGACCTCCCTGGCCACCGGGGAGCTGTTTTTT
CASSVAVGTSLATGELFF
>TRBJ1-2|TRBV6-5|-
TGTGCCAGCAGTTGGTCTGGGGGGCCCCCCTATGGCTACACCTTC
CASSWSGGPPYGYTF
>TRBJ1-2|TRBV11-2|-
TGTGCCAGCAGCACCGGGACTAACTATGGCTACACCTTC
CASSTGTNYGYTF
>TRBJ1-3|TRBV30|-
TGTGCCTGGTCTAGTGGGATAGCTGGAAACACCATATATTTT
CAWSSGIAGNTIYF
>TRBJ1-4|TRBV19|TRBD1
TGTGCCAGTAGTATCGGGACAGGGCTCGCTAATGAAAAACTGTTTTTT
CASSIGTGLANEKLFF
>TRBJ1-5|TRBV6-5|-
TGTGCCAGCAGTTTAACGAATAGCAATCAGCCCCAGCATTTT
CASSLTNSNQPQHF
>TRBJ1-5|TRBV7-9|-
TGTGCCAGCAGCTTCGTGGGGGGCGCGGGATGGAGCAATCAGCCCCAGCATTTT
CASSFVGGAGWSNQPQHF
>TRBJ1-2|TRBV6-2/TRBV6-3|TRBD1
TGTGCCAGCAGTCGACAGGGGTATAACTATGGCTACACCTTC
CASSRQGYNYGYTF
>TRBJ2-1|TRBV3-1/TRBV3-2|TRBD2
TGTGCCAGCAGCCAAGTGACGGGGAAGCGGGGGGGTTCTTACAATGAGCAGTTCTTC
CASSQVTGKRGGSYNEQFF
>TRBJ1-5|TRBV27|-
TGTGCCAGCAGTTTTGAGGGGTATAGCAATCAGCCCCAGCATTTT
CASSFEGYSNQPQHF
>TRBJ2-7|TRBV6-5|-
TGTGCCAGCAGTACCCCGCAGGGGTACGAGCAGTACTTC
CASSTPQGYEQYF
>TRBJ2-3|TRBV6-2/TRBV6-3|-
TGTGCCAGCAGTTACTCGATTACCGATACGCAGTATTTT
CASSYSITDTQYF
>TRBJ2-1|TRBV5-1|-
TGCGCCAGCGGCCCGGGATCCTCCTACAATGAGCAGTTCTTC
CASGPGSSYNEQFF
>TRBJ1-5|TRBV3-1/TRBV3-2|-
TGTGCCAGCAGCCCGCAAGGTTATAGCAATCAGCCCCAGCATTTT
CASSPQGYSNQPQHF
>TRBJ2-7|TRBV6-5|TRBD1
TGTGCCAGCACCACCGGGACAGGGGCCTACGAGCAGTACTTC
CASTTGTGAYEQYF
>TRBJ2-3|TRBV5-4|-
TGTGCCAGCAGCTTGGGTGATACGCAGTATTTT
CASSLGDTQYF
>TRBJ1-6|TRBV6-6|-
TGTGCCAGCAGTGGGGGGAGACGAGGATATTCACCCCTCCACTTT
CASSGGRRGYSPLHF
>TRBJ2-2|TRBV5-4|-
TGTGCCAGCAGCTTGGATGGGGACGGGACCTACACCGGGGAGCTGTTTTTT
CASSLDGDGTYTGELFF
>TRBJ2-1|TRBV4-3|-
TGCGCCAGCAGCCAAGATGGCACTTACAATGAGCAGTTCTTC
CASSQDGTYNEQFF
>TRBJ1-5|TRBV4-1|TRBD1
TGCGCCAGCAGCCAAGTCCTCGGGACAGGTTATAGCAATCAGCCCCAGCATTTT
CASSQVLGTGYSNQPQHF
>TRBJ2-1|TRBV7-6|-
TGTGCCAGCAGCTTAGTTCAGGGGCCTTGGAATGAGCAGTTCTTC
CASSLVQGPWNEQFF
>TRBJ2-3|TRBV19|TRBD1
TGTGCCAGTAGCTGGGGACAGGGGGTTACTAGCACAGATACGCAGTATTTT
CASSWGQGVTSTDTQYF
>TRBJ1-5|TRBV7-9|-
TGTGCCAGCAGCTTCTCCGCCGGAAAGGGCATCAATCAGCCCCAGCATTTT
CASSFSAGKGINQPQHF
>TRBJ1-1|TRBV2|-
TGTGCCAGCGGGGTAAATGAGAACACTGAAGCTTTCTTT
CASGVNENTEAFF
>TRBJ1-4|TRBV7-3|-
TGTGCCAGCAGCTTAAAAGAAAAACTGTTTTTT
CASSLKEKLFF
>TRBJ2-3|TRBV7-3|TRBD2
TGTGCCAGCAGCCCGCCTGGACTAGTGGAACGGTATTTT
CASSPPGLVERYF
>TRBJ2-2|TRBV6-5|-
TGTGCCAGCAGTTACGGTTCCTCGGGCACCGGGGAGCTGTTTTTT
CASSYGSSGTGELFF
>TRBJ2-5|TRBV20-1|-
TGCAGTGCTAGTCCAGGGGCCAAGGAAGAAGAGACCCAGTACTTC
CSASPGAKEEETQYF
>TRBJ2-2|TRBV10-3|TRBD1
TGTGCCATCAGCCAGGGACAGGCCAACACCGGGGAGCTGTTTTTT
CAISQGQANTGELFF
>TRBJ1-2|TRBV5-1|-
TGCGCCAGCAGCCCAGGGTCTGGTAGCTATGGCTACACCTTC
CASSPGSGSYGYTF